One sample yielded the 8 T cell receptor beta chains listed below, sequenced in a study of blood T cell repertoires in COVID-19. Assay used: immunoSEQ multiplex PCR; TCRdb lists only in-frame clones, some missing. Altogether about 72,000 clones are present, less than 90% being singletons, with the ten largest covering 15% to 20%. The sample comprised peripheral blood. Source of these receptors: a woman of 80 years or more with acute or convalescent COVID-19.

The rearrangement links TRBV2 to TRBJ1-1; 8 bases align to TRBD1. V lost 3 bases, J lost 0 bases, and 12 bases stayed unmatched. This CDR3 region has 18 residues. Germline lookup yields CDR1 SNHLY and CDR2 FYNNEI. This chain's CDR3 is CASSDGRQGFLMNTEAFF. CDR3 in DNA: TGTGCCAGCAGTGACGGCCGACAGGGGTTCTTAATGAACACTGAAGCTTTCTTT.

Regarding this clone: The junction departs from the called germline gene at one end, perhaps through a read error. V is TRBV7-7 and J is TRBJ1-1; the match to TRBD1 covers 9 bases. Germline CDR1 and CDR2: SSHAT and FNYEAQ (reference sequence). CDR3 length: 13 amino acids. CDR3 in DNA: TGTGCTAGCAGCTTACAGGGGGCGACTGAAGCTTTCTTT. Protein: CASSLQGATEAFF.

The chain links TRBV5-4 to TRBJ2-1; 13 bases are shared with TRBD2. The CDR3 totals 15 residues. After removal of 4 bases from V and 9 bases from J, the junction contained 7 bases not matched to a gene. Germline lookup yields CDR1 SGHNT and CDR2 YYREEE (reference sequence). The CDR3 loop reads CASSPGLAGVVEQFF. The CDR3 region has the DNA TGTGCCAGCAGCCCAGGACTAGCGGGAGTTGTTGAGCAGTTCTTC.

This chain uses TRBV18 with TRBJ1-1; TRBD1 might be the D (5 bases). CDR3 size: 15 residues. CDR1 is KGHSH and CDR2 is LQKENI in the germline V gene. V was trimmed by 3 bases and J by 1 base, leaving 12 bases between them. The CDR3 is CASSPLGAGNTEAFF. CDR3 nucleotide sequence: TGTGCCAGCTCACCCCTAGGGGCAGGGAACACTGAAGCTTTCTTT.

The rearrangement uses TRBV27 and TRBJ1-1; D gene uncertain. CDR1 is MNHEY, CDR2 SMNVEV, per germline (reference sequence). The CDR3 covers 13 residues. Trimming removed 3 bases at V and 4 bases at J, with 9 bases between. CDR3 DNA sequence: TGTGCCAGCAGTTTTGGCAGATCCACTGAAGCTTTCTTT. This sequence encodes CASSFGRSTEAFF.

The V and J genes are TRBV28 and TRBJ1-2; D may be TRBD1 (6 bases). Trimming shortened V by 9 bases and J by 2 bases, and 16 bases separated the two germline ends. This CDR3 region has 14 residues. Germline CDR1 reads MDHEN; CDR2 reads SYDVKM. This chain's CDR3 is CASISGGQNYGYTF. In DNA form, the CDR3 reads TGTGCCAGTATCTCGGGGGGCCAGAACTATGGCTACACCTTC.

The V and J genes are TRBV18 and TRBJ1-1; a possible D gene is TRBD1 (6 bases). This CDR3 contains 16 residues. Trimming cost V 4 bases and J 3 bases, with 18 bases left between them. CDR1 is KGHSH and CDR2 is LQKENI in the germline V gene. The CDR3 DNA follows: TGTGCCAGCTCACAAAACCGTCACAGGGTGGACACTGAAGCTTTCTTT. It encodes CASSQNRHRVDTEAFF.

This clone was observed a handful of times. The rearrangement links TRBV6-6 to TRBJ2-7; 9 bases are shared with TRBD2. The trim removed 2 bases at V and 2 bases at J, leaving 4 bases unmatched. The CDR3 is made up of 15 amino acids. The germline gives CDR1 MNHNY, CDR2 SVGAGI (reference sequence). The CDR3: CASSYSAGGTYEQYF. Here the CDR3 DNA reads TGTGCCAGCAGTTACAGCGCGGGGGGGACCTACGAGCAGTACTTC.